This TCR beta chain was profiled in a study of T-cell memory formation after mild COVID-19. TCRdb independently ran MiXCR on the 5' RACE reads; one entry per CDR3 protein. The sample holds about 29,000 distinct CDR3 sequences, approximately 12% seen once. CDR3 length equals 15 residues. The V and J ends lost 5 bases and 3 bases respectively, with 13 bases between them. V usage is TRBV12-3 or TRBV12-4 and J usage is TRBJ2-2, with a possible D match to TRBD1 (6 bases). The source of this sequence is an adult woman who had mild COVID-19 (a few samples of this study predate the infection). Cell type and time point are not known. Sequencing was carried out using PBMCs or a T cell subset sorted from them (not recorded which). The CDR3 sequence is CASSPGQRYTGELFF. CDR3 in DNA: TGTGCCAGCAGTCCCGGACAGCGATACACCGGGGAGCTGTTTTTT.